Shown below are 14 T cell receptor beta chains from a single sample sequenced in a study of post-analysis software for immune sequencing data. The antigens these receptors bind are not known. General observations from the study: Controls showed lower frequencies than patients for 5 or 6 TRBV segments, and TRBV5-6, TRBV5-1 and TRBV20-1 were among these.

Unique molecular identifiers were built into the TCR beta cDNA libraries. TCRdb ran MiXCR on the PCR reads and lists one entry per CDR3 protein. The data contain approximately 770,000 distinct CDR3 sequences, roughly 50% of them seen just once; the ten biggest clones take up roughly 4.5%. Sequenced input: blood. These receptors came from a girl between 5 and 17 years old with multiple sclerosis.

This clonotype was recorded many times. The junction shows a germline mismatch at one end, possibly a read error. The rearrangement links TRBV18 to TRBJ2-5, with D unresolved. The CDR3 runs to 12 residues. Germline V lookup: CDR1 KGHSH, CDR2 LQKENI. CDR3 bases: TGCGCCAGCAGCCCTTTAGGAGAGACCCAGTACTTC. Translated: CASSPLGETQYF.

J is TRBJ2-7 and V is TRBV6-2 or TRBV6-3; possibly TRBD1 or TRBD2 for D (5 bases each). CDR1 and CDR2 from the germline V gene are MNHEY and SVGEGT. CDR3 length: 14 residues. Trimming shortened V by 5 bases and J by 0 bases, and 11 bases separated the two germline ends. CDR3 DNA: TGTGCCAGCAGTCCTGTTGGGGGCTCCTACGAGCAGTACTTC. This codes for CASSPVGGSYEQYF.

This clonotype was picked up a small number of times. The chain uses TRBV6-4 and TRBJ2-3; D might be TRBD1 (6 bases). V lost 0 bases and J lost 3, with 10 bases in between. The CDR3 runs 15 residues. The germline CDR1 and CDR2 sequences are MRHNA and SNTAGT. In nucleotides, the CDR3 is TGTGCCAGCAGTGACTCGACCGGGACAACAGATACGCAGTATTTT. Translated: CASSDSTGTTDTQYF.

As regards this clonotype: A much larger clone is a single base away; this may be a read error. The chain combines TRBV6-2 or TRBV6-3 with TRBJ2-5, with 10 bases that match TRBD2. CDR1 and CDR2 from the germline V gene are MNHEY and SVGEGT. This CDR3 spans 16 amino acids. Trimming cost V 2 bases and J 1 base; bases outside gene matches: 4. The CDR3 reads CASSYGLAETQETQYF. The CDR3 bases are TGTGCCAGCAGTTACGGACTAGCGGAAACCCAAGAGACCCAGTACTTC.

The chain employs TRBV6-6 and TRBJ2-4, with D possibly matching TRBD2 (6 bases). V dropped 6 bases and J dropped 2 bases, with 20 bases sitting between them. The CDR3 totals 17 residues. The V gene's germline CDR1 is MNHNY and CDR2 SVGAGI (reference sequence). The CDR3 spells CASRVLQPGDPKNIQYF. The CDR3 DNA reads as TGTGCCAGCAGAGTATTACAGCCGGGGGACCCCAAAAACATTCAGTACTTC.

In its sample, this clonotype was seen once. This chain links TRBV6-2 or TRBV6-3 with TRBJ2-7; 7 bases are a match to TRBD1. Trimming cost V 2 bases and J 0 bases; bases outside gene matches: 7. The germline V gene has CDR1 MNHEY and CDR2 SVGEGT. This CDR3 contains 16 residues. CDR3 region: CASSYGQVDGSYEQYF. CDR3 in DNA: TGTGCCAGCAGTTACGGACAGGTAGATGGCTCCTACGAGCAGTACTTC.

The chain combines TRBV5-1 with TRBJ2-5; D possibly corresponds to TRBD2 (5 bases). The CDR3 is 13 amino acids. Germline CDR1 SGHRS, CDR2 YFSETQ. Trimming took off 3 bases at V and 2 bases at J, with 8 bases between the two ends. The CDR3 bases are TGCGCCAGCAGCTCCCAGCGGCAAGAGACCCAGTACTTC. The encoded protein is CASSSQRQETQYF.

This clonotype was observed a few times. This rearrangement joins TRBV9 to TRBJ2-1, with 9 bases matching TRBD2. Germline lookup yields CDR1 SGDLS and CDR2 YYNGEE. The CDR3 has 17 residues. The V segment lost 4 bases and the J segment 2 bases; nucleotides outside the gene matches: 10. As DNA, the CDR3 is TGTGCCAGCAGCCTACCCCTGGCGGGAGGGCCCTACAATGAGCAGTTCTTC. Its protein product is CASSLPLAGGPYNEQFF.

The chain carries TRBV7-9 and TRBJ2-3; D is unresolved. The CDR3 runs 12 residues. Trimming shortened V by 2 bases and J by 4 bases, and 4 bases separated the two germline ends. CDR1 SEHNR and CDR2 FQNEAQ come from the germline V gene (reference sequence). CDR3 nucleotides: TGTGCCAGCAGCTTACTATCAGATACGCAGTATTTT. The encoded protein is CASSLLSDTQYF.

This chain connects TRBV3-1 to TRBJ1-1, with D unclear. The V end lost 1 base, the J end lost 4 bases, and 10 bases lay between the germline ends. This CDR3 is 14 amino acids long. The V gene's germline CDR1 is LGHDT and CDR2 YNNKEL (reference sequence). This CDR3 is CASSQVVGCTEAFF. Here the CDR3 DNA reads TGTGCCAGCAGCCAAGTGGTCGGGTGCACTGAAGCTTTCTTT.

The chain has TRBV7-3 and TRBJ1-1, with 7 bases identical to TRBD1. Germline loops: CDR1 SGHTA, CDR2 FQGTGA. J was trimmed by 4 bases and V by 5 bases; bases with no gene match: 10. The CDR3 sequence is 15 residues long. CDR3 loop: CASSTSTGVLTEAFF. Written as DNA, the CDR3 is TGTGCCAGCAGCACTTCCACAGGGGTGCTCACTGAAGCTTTCTTT. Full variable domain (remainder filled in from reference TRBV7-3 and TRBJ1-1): GAGVSQTPSNKVTEKGKYVELRCDPISGHTALYWYRQSLGQGPEFLIYFQGTGAADDSGLPNDRFFAVRPEGSVSTLKIQRTERGDSAVYLCASSTSTGVLTEAFFGQGTRLTVV.

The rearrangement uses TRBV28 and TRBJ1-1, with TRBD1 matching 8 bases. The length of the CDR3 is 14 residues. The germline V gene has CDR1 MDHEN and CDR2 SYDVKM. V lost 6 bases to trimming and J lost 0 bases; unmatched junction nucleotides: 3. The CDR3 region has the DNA TGTGCCAGCAGATTGACAGGGGTGAACACTGAAGCTTTCTTT. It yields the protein CASRLTGVNTEAFF.

The CDR3 DNA reads TGTGCCAGCAGCTTTAACAAAGAATACGAGCAGTACTTC. Its protein product is CASSFNKEYEQYF. V gene TRBV7-8 combines with J gene TRBJ2-7; D is unclear. The CDR3 runs to 13 residues. The germline V gene has CDR1 SGHVS and CDR2 FQNEAQ. With 3 bases removed from V and 4 bases from J, the gap between germline ends came to 10 bases.

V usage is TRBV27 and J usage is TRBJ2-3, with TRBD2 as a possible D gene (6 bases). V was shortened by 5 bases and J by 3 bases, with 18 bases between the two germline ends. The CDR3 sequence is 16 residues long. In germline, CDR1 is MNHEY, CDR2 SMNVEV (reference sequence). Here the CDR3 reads CASSPPGSLLTDTQYF. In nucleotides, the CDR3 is TGTGCCAGCAGTCCCCCCGGGAGCCTACTGACAGATACGCAGTATTTT.